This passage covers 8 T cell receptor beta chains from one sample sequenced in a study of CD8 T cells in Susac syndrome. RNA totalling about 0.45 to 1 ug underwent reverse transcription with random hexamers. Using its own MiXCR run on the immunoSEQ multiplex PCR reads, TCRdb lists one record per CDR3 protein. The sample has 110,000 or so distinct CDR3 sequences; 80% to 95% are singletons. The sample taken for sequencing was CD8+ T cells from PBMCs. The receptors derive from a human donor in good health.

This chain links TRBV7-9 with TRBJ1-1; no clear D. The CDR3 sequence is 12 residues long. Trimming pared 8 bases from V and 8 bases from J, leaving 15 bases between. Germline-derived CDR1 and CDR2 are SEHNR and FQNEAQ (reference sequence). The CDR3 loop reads CASDSSAPEAFF. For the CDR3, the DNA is TGTGCCAGCGACTCCTCGGCCCCAGAAGCTTTCTTT. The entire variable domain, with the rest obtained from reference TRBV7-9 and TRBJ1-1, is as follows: DTGVSQNPRHKITKRGQNVTFRCDPISEHNRLYWYRQTLGQGPEFLTYFQNEAQLEKSRLLSDRFSAERPKGSFSTLEIQRTEQGDSAMYLCASDSSAPEAFFGQGTRLTVV.

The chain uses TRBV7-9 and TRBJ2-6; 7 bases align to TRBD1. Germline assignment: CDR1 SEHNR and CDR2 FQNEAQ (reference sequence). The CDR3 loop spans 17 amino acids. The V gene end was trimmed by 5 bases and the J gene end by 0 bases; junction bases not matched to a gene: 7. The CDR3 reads CASSRTAGGSGANVLTF. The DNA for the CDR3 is TGTGCCAGCAGCCGCACGGCAGGGGGCTCTGGGGCCAACGTCCTGACTTTC.

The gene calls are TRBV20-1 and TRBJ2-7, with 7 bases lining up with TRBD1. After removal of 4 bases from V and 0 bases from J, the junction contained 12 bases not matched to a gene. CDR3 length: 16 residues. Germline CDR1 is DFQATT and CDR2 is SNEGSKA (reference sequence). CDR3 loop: CSATTGAKASSYEQYF. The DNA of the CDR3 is TGCAGTGCTACTACAGGGGCCAAAGCTAGCTCCTACGAGCAGTACTTC.

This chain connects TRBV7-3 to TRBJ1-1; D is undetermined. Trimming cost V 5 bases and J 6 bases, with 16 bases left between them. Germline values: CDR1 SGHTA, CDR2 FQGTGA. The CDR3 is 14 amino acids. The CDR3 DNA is TGTGCCAGCAGCGCCTCGGCGGGTTCCCCTGAAGCTTTCTTT. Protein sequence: CASSASAGSPEAFF. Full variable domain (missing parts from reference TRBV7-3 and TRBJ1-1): GAGVSQTPSNKVTEKGKYVELRCDPISGHTALYWYRQSLGQGPEFLIYFQGTGAADDSGLPNDRFFAVRPEGSVSTLKIQRTERGDSAVYLCASSASAGSPEAFFGQGTRLTVV.

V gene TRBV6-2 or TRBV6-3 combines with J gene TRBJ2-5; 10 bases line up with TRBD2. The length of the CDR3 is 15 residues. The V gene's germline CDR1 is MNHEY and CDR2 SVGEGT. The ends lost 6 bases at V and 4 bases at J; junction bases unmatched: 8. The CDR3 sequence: CASRATSGPPETQYF. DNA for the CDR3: TGTGCCAGCAGGGCGACTAGCGGGCCCCCAGAGACCCAGTACTTC.

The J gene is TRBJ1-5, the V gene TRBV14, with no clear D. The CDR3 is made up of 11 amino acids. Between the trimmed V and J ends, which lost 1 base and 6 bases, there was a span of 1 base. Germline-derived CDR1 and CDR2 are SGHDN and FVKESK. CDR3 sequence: CASSQVQPQHF. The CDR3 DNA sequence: TGTGCCAGCAGCCAAGTTCAGCCCCAGCATTTT. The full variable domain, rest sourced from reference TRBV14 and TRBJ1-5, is EAGVTQFPSHSVIEKGQTVTLRCDPISGHDNLYWYRRVMGKEIKFLLHFVKESKQDESGMPNNRFLAERTGGTYSTLKVQPAELEDSGVYFCASSQVQPQHFGDGTRLSIL.

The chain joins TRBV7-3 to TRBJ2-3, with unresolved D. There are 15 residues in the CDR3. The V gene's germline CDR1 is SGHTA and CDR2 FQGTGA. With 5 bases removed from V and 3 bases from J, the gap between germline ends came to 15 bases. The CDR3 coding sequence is TGTGCCAGCAGCCCCGATCCGGGCGCGACAGATACGCAGTATTTT. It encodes CASSPDPGATDTQYF. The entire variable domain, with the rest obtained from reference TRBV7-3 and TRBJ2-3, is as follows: GAGVSQTPSNKVTEKGKYVELRCDPISGHTALYWYRQSLGQGPEFLIYFQGTGAADDSGLPNDRFFAVRPEGSVSTLKIQRTERGDSAVYLCASSPDPGATDTQYFGPGTRLTVL.

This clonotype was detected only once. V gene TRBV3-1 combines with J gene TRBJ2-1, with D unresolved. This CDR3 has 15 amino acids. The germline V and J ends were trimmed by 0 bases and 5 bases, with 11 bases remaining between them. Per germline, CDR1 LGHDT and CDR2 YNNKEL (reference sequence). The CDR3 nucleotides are TGTGCCAGCAGCCAAGAACTTGTTCTCGACAATGAGCAGTTCTTC. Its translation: CASSQELVLDNEQFF.